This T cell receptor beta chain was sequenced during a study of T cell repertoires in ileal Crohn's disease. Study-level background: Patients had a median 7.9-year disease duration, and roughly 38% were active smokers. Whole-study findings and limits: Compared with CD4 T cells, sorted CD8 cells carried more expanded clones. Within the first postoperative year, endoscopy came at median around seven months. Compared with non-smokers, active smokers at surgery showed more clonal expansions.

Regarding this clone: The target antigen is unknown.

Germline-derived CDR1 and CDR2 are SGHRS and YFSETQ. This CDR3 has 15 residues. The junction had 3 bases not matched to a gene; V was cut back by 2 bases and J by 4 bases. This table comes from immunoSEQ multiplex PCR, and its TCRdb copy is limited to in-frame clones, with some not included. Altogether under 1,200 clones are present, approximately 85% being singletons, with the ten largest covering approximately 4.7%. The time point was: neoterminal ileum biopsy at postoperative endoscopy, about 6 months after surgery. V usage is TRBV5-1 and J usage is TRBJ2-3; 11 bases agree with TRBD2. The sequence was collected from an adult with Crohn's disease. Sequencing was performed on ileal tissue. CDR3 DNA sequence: TGCGCCAGCAGCTTACCTAGCGGGGGGCCAGATACGCAGTATTTT. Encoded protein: CASSLPSGGPDTQYF.